This record covers a single TCR beta chain. Antigen unknown. TCR beta CDR3 region amplification was performed from RNA transcripts. Initially, a first-round RT-PCR of the TCR CDR3 employed the HTBI primer set. In TCRdb, the multiplex PCR reads were re-called with MiXCR into one record per CDR3 protein. Here the sample spans some 370,000 distinct CDR3 sequences, roughly 13% being singletons. This specimen belongs to a study of T cells in Graves' hyperthyroidism and ophthalmopathy. Notes on the study in general: Using 13 V-J features, a model discriminated ophthalmopathy from stable hyperthyroidism.

V lost 0 bases to trimming and J lost 2 bases; unmatched junction nucleotides: 2. The CDR3 runs to 16 residues. CDR1 is LNHDA and CDR2 is SQIVND in the germline V gene (reference sequence). The source of this sequence is a man aged 45-65 years with Graves' ophthalmopathy. Sequenced: blood. V and J are TRBV19 and TRBJ2-1; 9 bases agree with TRBD2. CDR3 protein: CASSIDASGAYNEQFF. The DNA of the CDR3 is TGTGCCAGTAGTATAGACGCTAGCGGGGCCTACAATGAGCAGTTCTTC.